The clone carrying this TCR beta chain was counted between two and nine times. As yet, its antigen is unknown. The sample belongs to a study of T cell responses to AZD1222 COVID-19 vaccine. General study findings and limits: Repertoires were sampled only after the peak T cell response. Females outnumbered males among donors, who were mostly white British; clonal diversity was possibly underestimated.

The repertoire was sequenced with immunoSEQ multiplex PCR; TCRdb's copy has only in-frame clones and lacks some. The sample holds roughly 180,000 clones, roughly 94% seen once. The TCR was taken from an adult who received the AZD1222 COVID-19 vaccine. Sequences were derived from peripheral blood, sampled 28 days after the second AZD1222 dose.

The CDR3 loop is CASSGESTGELFF. The CDR3 coding sequence is TGTGCCAGCAGTGGGGAGTCCACCGGGGAGCTGTTTTTT. This sequence joins TRBV2 and TRBJ2-2; perhaps TRBD2 as D (5 bases). CDR3 length: 13 residues. The V and J ends lost 4 bases and 4 bases respectively, with 7 bases between them. Germline CDR1 SNHLY, CDR2 FYNNEI.